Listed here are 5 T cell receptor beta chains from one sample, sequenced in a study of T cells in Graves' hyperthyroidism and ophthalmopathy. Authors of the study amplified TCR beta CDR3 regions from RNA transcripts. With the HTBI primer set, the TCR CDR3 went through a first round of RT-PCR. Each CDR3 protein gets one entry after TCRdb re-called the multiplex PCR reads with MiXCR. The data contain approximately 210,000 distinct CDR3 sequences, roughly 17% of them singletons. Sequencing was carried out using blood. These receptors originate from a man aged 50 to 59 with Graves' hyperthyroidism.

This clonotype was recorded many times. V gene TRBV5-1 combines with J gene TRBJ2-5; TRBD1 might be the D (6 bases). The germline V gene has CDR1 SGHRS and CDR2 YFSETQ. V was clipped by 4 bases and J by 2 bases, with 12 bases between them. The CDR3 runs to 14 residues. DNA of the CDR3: TGCGCCAGCAGCCCCTTGGACAGACAAGAGACCCAGTACTTC. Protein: CASSPLDRQETQYF. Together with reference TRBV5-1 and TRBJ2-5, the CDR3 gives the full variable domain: KAGVTQTPRYLIKTRGQQVTLSCSPISGHRSVSWYQQTPGQGLQFLFEYFSETQRNKGNFPGRFSGRQFSNSRSEMNVSTLELGDSALYLCASSPLDRQETQYFGPGTRLLVL.

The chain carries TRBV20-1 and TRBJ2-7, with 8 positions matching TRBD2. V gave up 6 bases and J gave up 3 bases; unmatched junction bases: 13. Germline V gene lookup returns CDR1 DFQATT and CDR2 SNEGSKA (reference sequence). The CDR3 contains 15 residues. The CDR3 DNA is TGCAGTGCCCAGAGTACGGCGGGAGGACTCTACGAGCAGTACTTC. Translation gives CSAQSTAGGLYEQYF.

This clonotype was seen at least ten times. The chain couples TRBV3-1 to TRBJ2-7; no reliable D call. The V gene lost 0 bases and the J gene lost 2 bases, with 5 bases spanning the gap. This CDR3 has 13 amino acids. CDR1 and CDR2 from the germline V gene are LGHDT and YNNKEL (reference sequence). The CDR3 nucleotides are TGTGCCAGCAGCCAAGATGCGACCTACGAGCAGTACTTC. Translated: CASSQDATYEQYF.

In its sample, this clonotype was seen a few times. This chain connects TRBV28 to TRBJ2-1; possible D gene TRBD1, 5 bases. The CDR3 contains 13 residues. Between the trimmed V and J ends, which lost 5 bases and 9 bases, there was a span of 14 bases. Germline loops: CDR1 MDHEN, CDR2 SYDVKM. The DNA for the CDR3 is TGTGCCAGCAGTGGCTCAGGGTTAGGTGAGCAGTTCTTC. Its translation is CASSGSGLGEQFF.

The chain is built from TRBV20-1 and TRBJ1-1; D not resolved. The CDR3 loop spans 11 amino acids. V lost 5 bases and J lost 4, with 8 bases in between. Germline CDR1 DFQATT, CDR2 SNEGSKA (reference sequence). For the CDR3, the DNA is TGCAGTGCTCCGCGGGGCACTGAAGCTTTCTTT. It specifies CSAPRGTEAFF.